The 19 T cell receptor beta chains below come from one sample, sequenced in a study of cytomegalovirus exposure and HLA in healthy donors. The PCR used 60 Vbeta and 13 Jbeta primers. The method was immunoSEQ multiplex PCR; TCRdb's version includes in-frame clones alone and lacks a portion of them. The repertoire holds around 150,000 clones, approximately 80% seen once, with 7% in the top ten. The source material was PBMCs. The origin of the receptors is a woman younger than 45 in good health and CMV-seropositive.

This chain uses TRBV4-1 with TRBJ2-1, with 7 bases that match TRBD2. From germline, CDR1 is MGHRA and CDR2 YSYEKL. The CDR3 is made up of 16 amino acids. The junction had 13 bases not matched to a gene; V was cut back by 4 bases and J by 7 bases. The CDR3 region is CASSPRLAGIENEQFF. DNA of the CDR3: TGCGCCAGCAGCCCCAGACTAGCCGGGATTGAGAATGAGCAGTTCTTC.

DNA of the CDR3: TGTGCCATCAGTGGAGCAGCGGGGGGGAACAATGAGCAGTTCTTC. Translating it yields CAISGAAGGNNEQFF. V usage is TRBV10-3 and J usage is TRBJ2-1; TRBD2 aligns across 10 bases. V lost 4 bases to trimming and J lost 5 bases; unmatched junction nucleotides: 5. The CDR3 loop spans 15 amino acids. Germline V lookup: CDR1 ENHRY, CDR2 SYGVKD.

The genes are TRBV6-6 and TRBJ1-6; no clear D gene. CDR3 length: 14 amino acids. CDR1 and CDR2 (germline): MNHNY, SVGAGI (reference sequence). Trimming pared 6 bases from V and 4 bases from J, leaving 10 bases between. CDR3 in DNA: TGTGCCAGCAGCCGCGTTCAATATAATTCACCCCTCCACTTT. It yields the protein CASSRVQYNSPLHF.

This clone was picked up a small number of times. The chain is built from TRBV4-2 and TRBJ2-3, with 15 bases aligning to TRBD2. V lost 6 bases, J lost 0 bases, and 4 bases stayed unmatched. CDR3 size: 17 residues. Germline V lookup: CDR1 LGHNA, CDR2 YNFKEQ. In DNA form, the CDR3 reads TGTGCCAGCAGAGGGACTAGCGGGGGGTCTAGCACAGATACGCAGTATTTT. Protein sequence: CASRGTSGGSSTDTQYF.

Only a few counts were recorded for this clone. V usage is TRBV6-6 and J usage is TRBJ2-5; a weak D match, TRBD2 (5 bases). V was cut by 6 bases and J by 4 bases, with 15 bases left in between. Germline loops: CDR1 MNHNY, CDR2 SVGAGI (reference sequence). CDR3 length equals 14 residues. CDR3 DNA sequence: TGTGCCAGCAGCCCCGACTATTACGGAGAGACCCAGTACTTC. Translation gives CASSPDYYGETQYF.

V gene TRBV5-1 combines with J gene TRBJ2-7; 7 bases fit TRBD1. Germline V gene sequence: CDR1 SGHRS, CDR2 YFSETQ. Trimming took 4 bases from V and 1 from J; bases not matched to a gene: 8. The CDR3 spans 15 residues. CDR3 protein: CASSVGQHSSYEQYF. The CDR3 coding sequence is TGCGCCAGCAGCGTGGGACAGCACTCATCCTACGAGCAGTACTTC. The complete variable domain, with remaining parts taken from reference TRBV5-1 and TRBJ2-7, reads KAGVTQTPRYLIKTRGQQVTLSCSPISGHRSVSWYQQTPGQGLQFLFEYFSETQRNKGNFPGRFSGRQFSNSRSEMNVSTLELGDSALYLCASSVGQHSSYEQYFGPGTRLTVT.

This rearrangement joins TRBV27 to TRBJ1-6, with TRBD1 identical over 10 bases. In germline, CDR1 is MNHEY, CDR2 SMNVEV (reference sequence). J lost 7 bases, V lost 3 bases, and 6 bases had no gene match. The CDR3 is made up of 16 amino acids. The CDR3 bases are TGTGCCAGCAGTTTTACCCAGGGACAGGGGAATTCACCCCTCCACTTT. This sequence encodes CASSFTQGQGNSPLHF.

The chain recombines TRBV4-3 with TRBJ2-3; 8 nucleotides align to TRBD2. CDR3 length: 16 residues. The J segment lost 10 bases and the V segment lost 0 bases, leaving 12 bases of the junction unmatched. The germline V gene has CDR1 LGHNA and CDR2 YSLEER. As DNA, the CDR3 is TGCGCCAGCAGCCAAGATCCTGTCGGGGGGGCCTCCGCGCAGTATTTT. As protein: CASSQDPVGGASAQYF.

The V call is TRBV6-5, the J call TRBJ1-4; D gene unclear. CDR3 length: 14 amino acids. V dropped 4 bases and J dropped 0 bases, with 6 bases sitting between them. CDR1 and CDR2 from the germline V gene are MNHEY and SVGAGI. Here the CDR3 DNA reads TGTGCCAGCAGTTGGACTCCAACTAATGAAAAACTGTTTTTT. Its translation: CASSWTPTNEKLFF.

The chain recombines TRBV7-6 with TRBJ1-3, with TRBD1 identical over 7 bases. This CDR3 comprises 16 residues. The germline V gene encodes CDR1 SGHVS and CDR2 FNYEAQ. Unmatched junction bases numbered 9, after V lost 3 bases and J lost 4 bases. The CDR3, as DNA: TGTGCCAGCAGCTTTAAGAAGGGGGCGCAAGGAAACACCATATATTTT. Amino acid sequence: CASSFKKGAQGNTIYF.

The chain is built from TRBV10-3 and TRBJ1-5; D is perhaps TRBD1 (6 bases). Deletions cut 6 bases from V and 9 bases from J, with 21 bases between. Germline CDR1 reads ENHRY; CDR2 reads SYGVKD. The CDR3 is 15 amino acids. The CDR3 DNA reads as TGTGCCATCAGCCGAGACCGACAGGTCGCTCTGCCCCAGCATTTT. Encoded protein: CAISRDRQVALPQHF.

The chain is built from TRBV9 and TRBJ2-7; tentative D call: TRBD1 (5 bases). CDR3 length equals 15 residues. Trimming stripped 1 base from V and 2 bases from J, with 13 bases between. CDR1 is SGDLS and CDR2 is YYNGEE in the germline V gene. The CDR3 reads CASSVSDTGTYEQYF. Here the CDR3 DNA reads TGTGCCAGCAGCGTATCGGACACCGGAACCTACGAGCAGTACTTC. Supplemented by reference TRBV9 and TRBJ2-7, the full variable domain reads DSGVTQTPKHLITATGQRVTLRCSPRSGDLSVYWYQQSLDQGLQFLIQYYNGEERAKGNILERFSAQQFPDLHSELNLSSLELGDSALYFCASSVSDTGTYEQYFGPGTRLTVT.

On this clone: Other DNA sequences in the same sample also yield this CDR3. The rearrangement joins TRBV28 to TRBJ2-7, with D possibly being TRBD1 (6 bases). The V gene lost 6 bases and the J gene lost 0 bases, with 6 bases spanning the gap. CDR1 is MDHEN, CDR2 SYDVKM, per germline. The CDR3 extends over 12 amino acids. CDR3: CASRTGSYEQYF. CDR3 DNA: TGTGCCAGCAGGACAGGCTCCTACGAGCAGTACTTC.

This CDR3 reads CASSPGQGPETQYF. In DNA form, the CDR3 reads TGTGCCAGCAGCCCAGGACAGGGCCCCGAGACCCAGTACTTC. V gene TRBV7-2 combines with J gene TRBJ2-5; 8 bases map to TRBD1. The CDR3 spans 14 residues. Germline V gives CDR1 SGHTA, CDR2 FQGNSA. After removal of 5 bases from V and 5 bases from J, the junction contained 7 bases not matched to a gene.

V gene TRBV4-3 combines with J gene TRBJ1-2, with D possibly TRBD1 on 5 matching bases. CDR3 length equals 13 residues. Between the trimmed V and J ends, which lost 0 bases and 9 bases, there was a span of 11 bases. CDR1 LGHNA and CDR2 YSLEER come from the germline V gene. CDR3 amino acids: CASSQESQGSYTF. In nucleotides, the CDR3 is TGCGCCAGCAGCCAAGAAAGCCAGGGCAGCTACACCTTC.

The rearrangement joins TRBV19 to TRBJ1-4; the D is unclear. Germline loops: CDR1 LNHDA, CDR2 SQIVND (reference sequence). Trimming shortened V by 1 base and J by 0 bases, and 9 bases separated the two germline ends. This CDR3 contains 16 residues. CDR3 loop: CASSIVPGATNEKLFF. CDR3 DNA: TGTGCCAGTAGTATAGTCCCCGGGGCAACTAATGAAAAACTGTTTTTT.

The CDR3 nucleotides read TGCGCCAGCAGCGCCCCGACAGGGGGGAACACTGAAGCTTTCTTT. Amino acids: CASSAPTGGNTEAFF. The chain employs TRBV5-1 and TRBJ1-1; 9 positions agree with TRBD1. Trimming removed 4 bases from V and 1 base from J; junction bases left unmatched: 5. Germline CDR1 and CDR2: SGHRS and YFSETQ. The CDR3 totals 15 residues. Complete variable domain (other parts from reference TRBV5-1 and TRBJ1-1): KAGVTQTPRYLIKTRGQQVTLSCSPISGHRSVSWYQQTPGQGLQFLFEYFSETQRNKGNFPGRFSGRQFSNSRSEMNVSTLELGDSALYLCASSAPTGGNTEAFFGQGTRLTVV.

This clone has just a few counts. The V and J genes are TRBV6-5 and TRBJ1-5, with 7 positions matching TRBD1. The CDR3 is 15 residues long. Germline trimming cut 5 bases from V and 3 bases from J; bases unmatched to any gene: 7. Germline V gene data show CDR1 as MNHEY and CDR2 as SVGAGI. This CDR3 is CASSAGTVDNQPQHF. CDR3 DNA: TGTGCCAGCAGTGCTGGGACAGTTGACAATCAGCCCCAGCATTTT.

The chain links TRBV6-5 to TRBJ1-1; possible D gene TRBD1, 6 bases. This CDR3 is built from 15 residues. The germline CDR1 and CDR2 sequences are MNHEY and SVGAGI. Trimming removed 0 bases from V and 3 bases from J, with 11 bases in between. The CDR3 sequence is CASSYSRGGYTEAFF. The CDR3 DNA sequence: TGTGCCAGCAGTTACTCGAGGGGGGGGTACACTGAAGCTTTCTTT.